Below, 12 T cell receptor beta chains from the same sample are listed, as sequenced in a study of T-cell memory formation after mild COVID-19. TCRdb processed the 5' RACE reads anew with MiXCR; each CDR3 protein has one entry. Of about 600,000 distinct CDR3 sequences in the sample, roughly 20% were seen once. The specimen was PBMCs or a T cell subset sorted from them (not recorded which). Every receptor here comes from an adult woman who had mild COVID-19 (a few samples of this study predate the infection). Cell type and time point are not known.

This sequence joins TRBV3-1 and TRBJ2-2; TRBD2 matches at 8 bases. Germline V lookup: CDR1 LGHDT, CDR2 YNNKEL (reference sequence). This CDR3 has 16 residues. The trim removed 1 base at V and 1 base at J, leaving 2 bases unmatched. The CDR3 coding sequence is TGTGCCAGCAGCCAAGGGACTAGCAAGAACACCGGGGAGCTGTTTTTT. Its protein product is CASSQGTSKNTGELFF.

The chain couples TRBV5-5 to TRBJ2-7; possible D gene TRBD2, 5 bases. CDR1 SGHKS and CDR2 YYEKEE come from the germline V gene (reference sequence). V shed 8 bases and J shed 5 bases, with 20 bases lying between them. This CDR3 comprises 14 residues. In DNA form, the CDR3 reads TGTGCCAGAGCAGTAAGGGCCTGGCGGGACGAGCAGTACTTC. Translated: CARAVRAWRDEQYF.

This clonotype occurred a few times. The chain combines TRBV29-1 with TRBJ2-1, with a tentative D call TRBD2 (6 bases). The CDR3 covers 14 residues. CDR1 is SQVTM, CDR2 ANQGSEA, per germline. V was shortened by 5 bases and J by 4 bases, with 15 bases between the two germline ends. CDR3 nucleotide sequence: TGCAGCGTTCGTAGGGCGGGGACTTACAATGAGCAGTTCTTC. It translates to CSVRRAGTYNEQFF.

The rearrangement joins TRBV3-2 to TRBJ2-2; no check of the table's D call, TRBD1, against the DNA was made. TRBV3-2 is a pseudogene. The CDR3 runs to 18 residues. The CDR3: CASSQGPGQGAFTGELFF. CDR3 nucleotides: TGTGCCAGCAGCCAAGGGCCGGGACAGGGGGCGTTCACCGGGGAGCTGTTTTTT.

CDR3 bases: TGTGCCAGCAGCTTAGAGGTCCTAGCGGAGATCAAAAACATTCAGTACTTC. Translating it yields CASSLEVLAEIKNIQYF. The chain recombines TRBV11-2 with TRBJ2-4, with 7 bases fitting TRBD2. CDR1 and CDR2 (germline): SGHAT, FQNNGV. The length of the CDR3 is 17 residues. Trimming cost V 0 bases and J 3 bases; bases outside gene matches: 8.

This sequence joins TRBV3-1 and TRBJ2-5; 14 nucleotides align to TRBD2. In germline, CDR1 is LGHDT, CDR2 YNNKEL (reference sequence). The J segment lost 3 bases and the V segment lost 1 base, leaving 16 bases of the junction unmatched. The length of the CDR3 is 21 residues. CDR3 residues: CASSQGSGLAGEGRPEETQYF. The CDR3, as DNA: TGTGCCAGCAGCCAAGGATCGGGACTAGCGGGAGAAGGGCGTCCGGAAGAGACCCAGTACTTC.

The table lists this clonotype with a few counts. J is TRBJ2-3 and V is TRBV12-3 or TRBV12-4; 7 nucleotides agree with TRBD2. V was clipped by 6 bases and J by 3 bases; unmatched bases: 9. This CDR3 contains 15 residues. The CDR3 is CASSPAGRETDTQYF. CDR3 coding DNA: TGTGCCAGCAGCCCGGCAGGGAGGGAGACAGATACGCAGTATTTT.

The V and J genes are TRBV7-2 and TRBJ2-7; 9 positions agree with TRBD2. V was clipped by 5 bases and J by 1 base; unmatched bases: 18. The CDR3 loop spans 19 amino acids. Germline V gene lookup returns CDR1 SGHTA and CDR2 FQGNSA. The CDR3 region has the DNA TGTGCCAGCAGCCCGGTGGGGGTAAGCGGGAGGCAGTCATCCTACGAGCAGTACTTC. Its protein is CASSPVGVSGRQSSYEQYF.

This rearrangement joins TRBV6-2 or TRBV6-3 to TRBJ2-7, with D possibly called TRBD1 or TRBD2 (5 bases each). Germline V gives CDR1 MNHEY, CDR2 SVGEGT. The V gene lost 6 bases and the J gene lost 1 base, with 10 bases spanning the gap. The CDR3 spans 13 residues. The CDR3 loop is CASSRGISYEQYF. The CDR3 DNA reads as TGTGCCAGCAGCCGGGGCATATCCTACGAGCAGTACTTC.

The table lists this clonotype with a few counts. The chain is built from TRBV15 and TRBJ2-3; no definite D call. The CDR3 has 17 amino acids. V was cut by 7 bases and J by 0 bases, with 20 bases left in between. In germline, CDR1 is LNHNV, CDR2 YYDKDF (reference sequence). CDR3 sequence: CATNALELAESTDTQYF. The CDR3 bases are TGTGCCACCAACGCCCTAGAGTTGGCGGAGAGCACAGATACGCAGTATTTT.

This clonotype was counted only a few times. The CDR3 nucleotides are TGCGCCAGCAGCCCGGGGTCGGGGGGTGTAACCTACGAGCAGTACTTC. Translating gives CASSPGSGGVTYEQYF. The V call is TRBV5-1, the J call TRBJ2-7, with 7 positions matching TRBD2. Unmatched junction bases numbered 12, after V lost 4 bases and J lost 2 bases. The CDR3 runs to 16 residues. Germline V CDR1 and CDR2: SGHRS, YFSETQ.

In its sample, this clonotype was seen a few times. The chain uses TRBV7-3 and TRBJ2-1; D ambiguous. V lost 4 bases and J 8 bases, leaving 24 bases between the germline ends. This CDR3 contains 17 residues. In germline, CDR1 is SGHTA, CDR2 FQGTGA. CDR3 in amino acids: CASSSNPRLRIGDEQFF. The DNA for the CDR3 is TGTGCCAGCAGCTCTAACCCTCGGCTCAGGATCGGCGATGAGCAGTTCTTC. Variable domain in full (rest from reference TRBV7-3 and TRBJ2-1): GAGVSQTPSNKVTEKGKYVELRCDPISGHTALYWYRQSLGQGPEFLIYFQGTGAADDSGLPNDRFFAVRPEGSVSTLKIQRTERGDSAVYLCASSSNPRLRIGDEQFFGPGTRLTVL.